Shown below are 32 T cell receptor beta chains from a single sample sequenced in a study of OX40 agonist ivuxolimab in advanced cancers. Profiled with immunoSEQ multiplex PCR; TCRdb holds only in-frame clones, not every one. This repertoire shows approximately 57,000 clones, around 90% found once; its top ten account for around 10%. Sequencing used CD4+ or CD8+ T cells sorted from blood, obtained in a trial of the OX40 agonist ivuxolimab. Receptors originate from an adult with an advanced solid tumor such as melanoma, head and neck, liver or kidney cancer.

The chain joins TRBV4-1 to TRBJ2-2; D is undetermined. From germline, CDR1 is MGHRA and CDR2 YSYEKL. V shed 4 bases and J shed 6 bases, with 6 bases lying between them. This CDR3 has 12 amino acids. The CDR3 region is CASSPGPGELFF. Here the CDR3 DNA reads TGCGCCAGCAGCCCCGGGCCCGGGGAGCTGTTTTTT.

V gene TRBV6-1 combines with J gene TRBJ2-7, with D possibly TRBD1 on 6 matching bases. V shed 1 base and J shed 1 base, with 17 bases lying between them. The CDR3 is 17 amino acids. Germline V gene lookup returns CDR1 MNHNS and CDR2 SASEGT. The CDR3 nucleotides are TGTGCCAGCAGTGAAGAGCCGGCAGGGGCAGGGTCCTACGAGCAGTACGTC. Its protein is CASSEEPAGAGSYEQYV.

V is TRBV6-1 and J is TRBJ2-3, with TRBD1 matching over 7 bases. The V segment lost 8 bases and the J segment 2 bases; nucleotides outside the gene matches: 10. The CDR3 consists of 15 residues. The germline CDR1 and CDR2 sequences are MNHNS and SASEGT. The CDR3 DNA sequence: TGTGCCAGCTCCGAACGGGACAGCCACACAGATACGCAGTATTTT. Its translation is CASSERDSHTDTQYF.

The genes are TRBV6-5 and TRBJ2-7; 7 nucleotides align to TRBD2. Unmatched junction bases numbered 1, after V lost 2 bases and J lost 0 bases. The CDR3 length is 14 residues. The germline gives CDR1 MNHEY, CDR2 SVGAGI. DNA of the CDR3: TGTGCCAGCAGTTACGGGGGGGACTCCTACGAGCAGTACTTC. Protein product: CASSYGGDSYEQYF.

The V and J genes are TRBV27 and TRBJ2-1; D is uncertain. CDR1 and CDR2 (germline): MNHEY, SMNVEV (reference sequence). This CDR3 spans 11 amino acids. The V end lost 11 bases, the J end lost 4 bases, and 9 bases lay between the germline ends. This CDR3 reads CAAWGYNEQFF. In DNA form, the CDR3 reads TGTGCCGCATGGGGTTACAATGAGCAGTTCTTC.

The chain carries TRBV27 and TRBJ1-1; 11 bases fit TRBD1. The germline V gene has CDR1 MNHEY and CDR2 SMNVEV (reference sequence). The CDR3 covers 14 residues. After removal of 4 bases from V and 3 bases from J, the junction contained 1 base not matched to a gene. CDR3 sequence reads: CASSWDRGYTEAFF. The CDR3 nucleotides are TGTGCCAGCAGTTGGGACAGGGGGTACACTGAAGCTTTCTTT.

The V and J genes are TRBV14 and TRBJ2-5, with TRBD2 matching 11 bases. The CDR3 is 16 amino acids. Germline assignment: CDR1 SGHDN and CDR2 FVKESK. The ends lost 4 bases at V and 0 bases at J; junction bases unmatched: 4. CDR3 residues: CASSLLAGENQETQYF. In nucleotides, the CDR3 is TGTGCCAGCAGCCTACTAGCGGGGGAGAACCAAGAGACCCAGTACTTC.

This chain links TRBV5-1 with TRBJ2-7; 7 positions match TRBD1. The junction had 3 bases not matched to a gene; V was cut back by 3 bases and J by 6 bases. This CDR3 has 12 residues. CDR1 and CDR2 (germline): SGHRS, YFSETQ. CDR3 sequence (DNA): TGCGCCAGCAGCTCCACAGGGGTCGAGCAGTACTTC. Encoded protein: CASSSTGVEQYF.

The rearrangement joins TRBV5-6 to TRBJ1-2, with D possibly TRBD1 on 6 matching bases. CDR3 length: 13 residues. V lost 4 bases and J 4 bases, leaving 11 bases between the germline ends. Per germline, CDR1 SGHDT and CDR2 YYEEEE. The CDR3 nucleotides are TGTGCCAGCAGCGCGACAGGAACCTATGGCTACACCTTC. Its translation is CASSATGTYGYTF.

This chain connects TRBV11-2 to TRBJ2-2; D unresolved. CDR1 SGHAT and CDR2 FQNNGV come from the germline V gene. V lost 6 bases, J lost 5 bases, and 7 bases lay in between. The CDR3 covers 12 residues. CDR3 nucleotide sequence: TGTGCCAGCAGAACGACAACCGGGGAGCTGTTTTTT. It yields the protein CASRTTTGELFF. The full variable domain, rest sourced from reference TRBV11-2 and TRBJ2-2, is EAGVAQSPRYKIIEKRQSVAFWCNPISGHATLYWYQQILGQGPKLLIQFQNNGVVDDSQLPKDRFSAERLKGVDSTLKIQPAKLEDSAVYLCASRTTTGELFFGEGSRLTVL.

CDR3 nucleotides: TGTGCCAGCAGCTTAGCCACAGGGGGCGCGGGCTACACCTTC. Translating it yields CASSLATGGAGYTF. This sequence joins TRBV7-6 and TRBJ1-2; 9 bases match TRBD1. The junction had 4 bases not matched to a gene; V was cut back by 0 bases and J by 8 bases. This CDR3 contains 14 residues. From germline, CDR1 is SGHVS and CDR2 FNYEAQ. Variable domain in full (rest from reference TRBV7-6 and TRBJ1-2): GAGVSQSPRYKVTKRGQDVALRCDPISGHVSLYWYRQALGQGPEFLTYFNYEAQQDKSGLPNDRFSAERPEGSISTLTIQRTEQRDSAMYRCASSLATGGAGYTFGSGTRLTVV.

CDR3 sequence reads: CASSRQGTQGEETQYF. Written as DNA, the CDR3 is TGTGCCAGCAGTCGCCAGGGGACTCAGGGCGAAGAGACCCAGTACTTC. The chain uses TRBV7-7 and TRBJ2-5; possibly TRBD1 or TRBD2 for D (6 bases each). The CDR3 runs to 16 residues. Deletions cut 6 bases from V and 3 bases from J, with 20 bases between. CDR1 and CDR2 from the germline V gene are SSHAT and FNYEAQ (reference sequence).

This rearrangement joins TRBV6-5 to TRBJ1-2; 7 bases agree with TRBD1. Germline loops: CDR1 MNHEY, CDR2 SVGAGI. With V trimmed by 2 bases and J by 6 bases, 9 bases remained unmatched. The length of the CDR3 is 15 residues. The CDR3 loop reads CASSYRVTGLDGYTF. For the CDR3, the DNA is TGTGCCAGCAGTTACCGGGTGACAGGGCTGGATGGCTACACCTTC.

The chain carries TRBV18 and TRBJ1-2; TRBD1 matches at 11 bases. CDR1 and CDR2 (germline): KGHSH, LQKENI. This CDR3 spans 15 amino acids. Unmatched junction bases numbered 5, after V lost 3 bases and J lost 5 bases. CDR3 amino acids: CASSPGQGGLYGYTF. CDR3 DNA sequence: TGTGCCAGCTCACCGGGACAGGGGGGCCTATATGGCTACACCTTC.

The J gene is TRBJ2-7, the V gene TRBV12-2; the table's TRBD1 call for D was not verified on the DNA. TRBV12-2 is tagged as a pseudogene. This CDR3 has 15 residues. DNA of the CDR3: TGTGCAAGTCGCTTAGCCGACAGGGGAATCCACGAGCAGTACGTC. This translates into CASRLADRGIHEQYV.

This clone showed up just a few times. This rearrangement joins TRBV4-3 to TRBJ2-7; the D gene is possibly TRBD2 (6 bases). Germline V gives CDR1 LGHNA, CDR2 YSLEER. The CDR3 loop spans 14 amino acids. The V and J ends lost 0 bases and 1 base respectively, with 7 bases between them. CDR3 DNA sequence: TGCGCCAGCAGCCAAGACGCGGGATCCTACGAGCAGTACTTC. This gives the protein CASSQDAGSYEQYF.

The V gene is TRBV29-1, the J gene TRBJ2-1, with TRBD2 identical over 14 bases. There are 16 residues in the CDR3. Germline V gene sequence: CDR1 SQVTM, CDR2 ANQGSEA. Losses at the gene ends were 6 bases for V and 3 bases for J; bases not matched to a gene: 7. This CDR3 is CSVSGLAGGRYNEQFF. The DNA of the CDR3 is TGCAGCGTCTCCGGACTAGCGGGGGGACGCTACAATGAGCAGTTCTTC.

This chain joins TRBV6-4 and TRBJ2-6; 8 bases are a match to TRBD2. CDR3 length equals 15 residues. CDR1 and CDR2 (germline): MRHNA, SNTAGT. V dropped 8 bases and J dropped 6; count of bases not matched to a gene: 9. The CDR3 coding sequence is TGTGCCAGCTCCCCCGGGGGGGCTCTGGCCAACGTCCTGACTTTC. It encodes CASSPGGALANVLTF.

Here the CDR3 reads CASSFSGYEQYF. The CDR3 DNA follows: TGTGCCAGCAGCTTCAGCGGTTACGAGCAGTACTTC. The V gene is TRBV11-3, the J gene TRBJ2-7; perhaps TRBD2 as D (5 bases). The CDR3 has 12 residues. Germline assignment: CDR1 SGHNT and CDR2 YENEEA. Trimming left V 3 bases short and J 4 bases short, with 7 bases between. The whole variable domain, filled in from reference TRBV11-3 and TRBJ2-7, reads EAGVVQSPRYKIIEKKQPVAFWCNPISGHNTLYWYLQNLGQGPELLIRYENEEAVDDSQLPKDRFSAERLKGVDSTLKIQPAELGDSAVYLCASSFSGYEQYFGPGTRLTVT.

The rearrangement links TRBV28 to TRBJ1-1; D is unresolved. Deletions cut 6 bases from V and 1 base from J, with 18 bases between. The germline gives CDR1 MDHEN, CDR2 SYDVKM. The CDR3 has 16 amino acids. The CDR3 sequence: CASSPTVGFENTEAFF. CDR3 sequence (DNA): TGTGCCAGCAGCCCCACAGTCGGTTTTGAGAACACTGAAGCTTTCTTT.

The V gene is TRBV27, the J gene TRBJ2-7, with 12 nucleotides matching TRBD1. Germline V gene data show CDR1 as MNHEY and CDR2 as SMNVEV (reference sequence). The CDR3 is made up of 20 amino acids. The junction had 18 bases not matched to a gene; V was cut back by 1 base and J by 5 bases. Here the CDR3 DNA reads TGTGCCAGCAGTTTATTCCCGCCCACCGGGACAGGGGGCTCTATCCACGAGCAGTACTTC. This sequence encodes CASSLFPPTGTGGSIHEQYF.

J is TRBJ2-1 and V is TRBV28; D is undetermined. V dropped 1 base and J dropped 6 bases, with 13 bases sitting between them. This CDR3 region has 15 residues. From germline, CDR1 is MDHEN and CDR2 SYDVKM. The DNA of the CDR3 is TGTGCCAGCAGTTTATCCCAAGGACGGTTCAATGAGCAGTTCTTC. This encodes CASSLSQGRFNEQFF.

The chain combines TRBV29-1 with TRBJ1-1; possible D gene TRBD1, 5 bases. V dropped 2 bases and J dropped 1 base, with 17 bases sitting between them. CDR3 size: 16 residues. From germline, CDR1 is SQVTM and CDR2 ANQGSEA. In nucleotides, the CDR3 is TGCAGCGTTGAAAACCCATGGCAGGGCCAGAACACTGAAGCTTTCTTT. The encoded protein is CSVENPWQGQNTEAFF.

In its sample, this clone was seen a few times. The V and J genes are TRBV30 and TRBJ1-1; unclear D gene. V shed 1 base and J shed 3 bases, with 9 bases lying between them. CDR3 length: 13 residues. From germline, CDR1 is GTSNPN and CDR2 SVGIG (reference sequence). DNA for the CDR3: TGTGCCTGGAGTGCCAACACATACACTGAAGCTTTCTTT. As protein: CAWSANTYTEAFF.

The chain uses TRBV28 and TRBJ1-6, with 8 nucleotides matching TRBD1. This CDR3 comprises 16 residues. CDR1 MDHEN and CDR2 SYDVKM come from the germline V gene. Trimming at V came to 3 bases and at J to 10 bases, leaving 11 bases not matched to a gene. The CDR3 DNA reads as TGTGCCAGCAGTTTGTTCGGACAGGGAGTATACTCACCCCTCCACTTT. This codes for CASSLFGQGVYSPLHF.

The chain joins TRBV5-6 to TRBJ2-1; D ambiguous. V was clipped by 2 bases and J by 2 bases, with 11 bases between them. The CDR3 has 15 amino acids. From germline, CDR1 is SGHDT and CDR2 YYEEEE. CDR3 in amino acids: CASSLNQDTYNEQFF. CDR3 nucleotides: TGTGCCAGCAGCTTAAATCAGGATACCTACAATGAGCAGTTCTTC.

The chain is built from TRBV2 and TRBJ1-6; D is perhaps TRBD1 (5 bases). V lost 11 bases and J lost 9, with 17 bases in between. The CDR3 extends over 13 amino acids. Germline-derived CDR1 and CDR2 are SNHLY and FYNNEI. The CDR3 reads CAFRDGGISPLHF. The CDR3 coding sequence is TGTGCCTTCCGGGACGGGGGAATTTCACCCCTCCACTTT.

The chain joins TRBV4-2 to TRBJ2-3, with TRBD2 matching over 8 bases. Germline CDR1 is LGHNA and CDR2 is YNFKEQ. This CDR3 has 16 residues. V lost 4 bases and J lost 2; bases outside the gene matches: 8. CDR3 sequence (DNA): TGTGCCAGCAGCCGCGTTCTCGGGGGGGCCACAGATACGCAGTATTTT. Translated, it gives CASSRVLGGATDTQYF.

The genes are TRBV2 and TRBJ1-1; 7 bases align to TRBD1. Trimming cost V 8 bases and J 0 bases; bases outside gene matches: 6. This CDR3 contains 14 residues. Germline V lookup: CDR1 SNHLY, CDR2 FYNNEI. The CDR3 here is CASYGQAMNTEAFF. In DNA, the CDR3 is TGTGCCAGCTACGGACAGGCCATGAACACTGAAGCTTTCTTT.

The chain couples TRBV19 to TRBJ2-7, with 8 bases that match TRBD2. Germline CDR1 is LNHDA and CDR2 is SQIVND (reference sequence). There are 13 residues in the CDR3. Trimming at V came to 5 bases and at J to 7 bases, leaving 7 bases not matched to a gene. The DNA for the CDR3 is TGTGCCAGTAGTCCAGGACTAGCCAATGAGCAGTACTTC. Its translation: CASSPGLANEQYF.

The genes are TRBV9 and TRBJ2-7; 7 bases match TRBD1. This CDR3 spans 12 amino acids. In germline, CDR1 is SGDLS, CDR2 YYNGEE. V was pared by 3 bases and J by 4 bases, with 1 base of the junction left unmatched. CDR3: CASSAQGYEQYF. Here the CDR3 DNA reads TGTGCCAGCAGCGCACAGGGGTACGAGCAGTACTTC.

The V gene is TRBV5-6, the J gene TRBJ2-7; 12 bases align to TRBD2. The J segment lost 5 bases and the V segment lost 4 bases, leaving 13 bases of the junction unmatched. The CDR3 runs to 17 residues. CDR1 is SGHDT, CDR2 YYEEEE, per germline. CDR3 sequence reads: CASSGWSGLAGPHEQYF. CDR3 DNA sequence: TGTGCCAGCAGCGGATGGTCTGGACTAGCGGGACCCCACGAGCAGTACTTC.